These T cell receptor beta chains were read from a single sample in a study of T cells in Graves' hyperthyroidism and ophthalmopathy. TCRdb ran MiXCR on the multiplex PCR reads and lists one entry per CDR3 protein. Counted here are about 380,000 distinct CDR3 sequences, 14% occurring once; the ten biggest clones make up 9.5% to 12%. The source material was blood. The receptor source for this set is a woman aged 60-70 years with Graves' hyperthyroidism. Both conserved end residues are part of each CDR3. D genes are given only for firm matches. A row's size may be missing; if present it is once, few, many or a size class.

cdr3_nt: TGTGCCAGCAGCTTGGGTAGGACAATTCCCCCTGAAGCTTTCTTT; cdr3_aa: CASSLGRTIPPEAFF; clone_size: -; d_call: -; v_call: TRBV5-5; j_call: TRBJ1-1
cdr3_nt: TGTGCCAGCAGTAAAGGGAACACTGAAGCTTTCTTT; cdr3_aa: CASSKGNTEAFF; clone_size: many; d_call: -; v_call: TRBV11-2; j_call: TRBJ1-1
cdr3_nt: TGTGCCAGCAGCTTCGGTTCCAGCTCGCCGGCAGATACGCAGTATTTT; cdr3_aa: CASSFGSSSPADTQYF; clone_size: many; d_call: -; v_call: TRBV5-6; j_call: TRBJ2-3
cdr3_nt: TGTGCCAGTTTTCCCGCCTGGGCAGGGAACACTGAAGCTTTCTTT; cdr3_aa: CASFPAWAGNTEAFF; clone_size: few; d_call: -; v_call: TRBV19; j_call: TRBJ1-1
cdr3_nt: TGTGCCAGCAGGAAGGGGGGCTGGTGGAACGGGAGAAACATGGGCGAGCAGTTCTTC; cdr3_aa: CASRKGGWWNGRNMGEQFF; clone_size: few; d_call: -; v_call: TRBV7-6; j_call: TRBJ2-1
cdr3_nt: TGTGCCAGCAGGTGGGTGTCCACCCGCCCCGTCGAGCAGTACTTC; cdr3_aa: CASRWVSTRPVEQYF; clone_size: many; d_call: -; v_call: TRBV2; j_call: TRBJ2-7
cdr3_nt: TGTGCCAGCAGCTTAGCCCCGGCTAGCGGGAGGGCTCATACGCAGTATTTT; cdr3_aa: CASSLAPASGRAHTQYF; clone_size: -; d_call: TRBD2; v_call: TRBV7-6; j_call: TRBJ2-3
cdr3_nt: TGTGCCAGTTCCGGGGACTACAATGAGCAGTTCTTC; cdr3_aa: CASSGDYNEQFF; clone_size: -; d_call: -; v_call: TRBV9; j_call: TRBJ2-1
cdr3_nt: TGTGCCAGCAGCCAAGATCAGGCACCCGAAGCTTTCTTT; cdr3_aa: CASSQDQAPEAFF; clone_size: many; d_call: -; v_call: TRBV3-1; j_call: TRBJ1-1
cdr3_nt: TGTGCCAGCAGCTGGGACCAAGAGACCCAGTACTTC; cdr3_aa: CASSWDQETQYF; clone_size: many; d_call: -; v_call: TRBV6-9; j_call: TRBJ2-5
cdr3_nt: TGCGCTAGCAGCCAAGATCCAGGGACCTACGAGCAGTACTTC; cdr3_aa: CASSQDPGTYEQYF; clone_size: -; d_call: -; v_call: TRBV4-1; j_call: TRBJ2-7
cdr3_nt: TGTGCCACCCTGGTAAACACTGAAGCTTTCTTT; cdr3_aa: CATLVNTEAFF; clone_size: -; d_call: -; v_call: TRBV25-1; j_call: TRBJ1-1
cdr3_nt: TGCAGTGCTAGATTGAGGGCTCCTACTTCTTCCTTCTACGAGCAGTACTTC; cdr3_aa: CSARLRAPTSSFYEQYF; clone_size: many; d_call: -; v_call: TRBV20-1; j_call: TRBJ2-7
cdr3_nt: TGTGCCAGCAGTTTAGGGCAGGGGGCAGGAAAGCCCCAGCATTTT; cdr3_aa: CASSLGQGAGKPQHF; clone_size: -; d_call: TRBD1; v_call: TRBV27; j_call: TRBJ1-5
cdr3_nt: TGTGCCAGCAGACAGGGTAATGGCTACACCTTC; cdr3_aa: CASRQGNGYTF; clone_size: few; d_call: -; v_call: TRBV6-1; j_call: TRBJ1-2
cdr3_nt: TGTGCCAGCAGCCCAGGGGGCTGGAACACTGAAGCTTTCTTT; cdr3_aa: CASSPGGWNTEAFF; clone_size: many; d_call: TRBD1; v_call: TRBV9; j_call: TRBJ1-1
cdr3_nt: TGTGCCAGCAGCCCCGGGGGGACCAGGGCCGGGGAGCTGTTTTTT; cdr3_aa: CASSPGGTRAGELFF; clone_size: many; d_call: TRBD2; v_call: TRBV28; j_call: TRBJ2-2
cdr3_nt: TGTGCCAGCAGTTTTACGGGAGTATTAAGCTCCTACAATGAGCAGTTCTTC; cdr3_aa: CASSFTGVLSSYNEQFF; clone_size: many; d_call: -; v_call: TRBV27; j_call: TRBJ2-1
cdr3_nt: TGTGCCAGCAGCCAAATAAGAGCTTCCAACGAGCAGTACTTC; cdr3_aa: CASSQIRASNEQYF; clone_size: many; d_call: -; v_call: TRBV3-1; j_call: TRBJ2-7
cdr3_nt: TGCGCCAGCAGCCAGGGCCCAAGCTACACCTTC; cdr3_aa: CASSQGPSYTF; clone_size: few; d_call: -; v_call: TRBV4-1; j_call: TRBJ1-2
cdr3_nt: TGTGCCAGTCTACGGACAGGCCCCCTCTATGGCTACACCTTC; cdr3_aa: CASLRTGPLYGYTF; clone_size: many; d_call: TRBD1; v_call: TRBV6-1; j_call: TRBJ1-2
cdr3_nt: TGTGCCAGCAGCTTCGTAGCGGGAGCTAGGGACAATGAGCAGTTCTTC; cdr3_aa: CASSFVAGARDNEQFF; clone_size: many; d_call: TRBD2; v_call: TRBV7-2; j_call: TRBJ2-1
cdr3_nt: TGTGCCAGCAACTCGGCGGGGGGCACGTACGAGCAGTACTTC; cdr3_aa: CASNSAGGTYEQYF; clone_size: many; d_call: TRBD2; v_call: TRBV28; j_call: TRBJ2-7
cdr3_nt: TGTGCCAGCAGTTTATCTCGGGACAAAACAAACATTCAGTACTTC; cdr3_aa: CASSLSRDKTNIQYF; clone_size: -; d_call: -; v_call: TRBV28; j_call: TRBJ2-4
cdr3_nt: TGTGCCTGGAGTGCCCAAGAGACCCAGTACTTC; cdr3_aa: CAWSAQETQYF; clone_size: -; d_call: -; v_call: TRBV30; j_call: TRBJ2-5
cdr3_nt: TGTGCCACCCGGGAGGGGAGGATCACAGATACGCAGTATTTT; cdr3_aa: CATREGRITDTQYF; clone_size: many; d_call: TRBD2; v_call: TRBV6-1; j_call: TRBJ2-3
cdr3_nt: TGTGCCACCAGCAATCCCCGGGCAGGAAACTACGAGCAGTACTTC; cdr3_aa: CATSNPRAGNYEQYF; clone_size: many; d_call: -; v_call: TRBV15; j_call: TRBJ2-7
cdr3_nt: TGTGCCAGTAGTATAGATCACGGGACTACGAACAATGAGCAGTTCTTC; cdr3_aa: CASSIDHGTTNNEQFF; clone_size: many; d_call: TRBD2; v_call: TRBV19; j_call: TRBJ2-1
cdr3_nt: TGTGCCACCAGCAGAGATCCGGGCAGGGGGGCACCCCAGCATTTT; cdr3_aa: CATSRDPGRGAPQHF; clone_size: many; d_call: TRBD1; v_call: TRBV15; j_call: TRBJ1-5
cdr3_nt: TGTGCCAGCAGTTATATCCGGGACCCGAAGGCAGATACGCAGTATTTT; cdr3_aa: CASSYIRDPKADTQYF; clone_size: few; d_call: -; v_call: TRBV6-5; j_call: TRBJ2-3
cdr3_nt: TGTGCCAGCAGCTTCGGGAGGGGGCTAACCGGGGAGCTGTTTTTT; cdr3_aa: CASSFGRGLTGELFF; clone_size: many; d_call: -; v_call: TRBV12-3/TRBV12-4; j_call: TRBJ2-2
cdr3_nt: TGTGCCAGCAGCGAAACAGGGTCGCTGGCCTCCTTATATTTT; cdr3_aa: CASSETGSLASLYF; clone_size: few; d_call: -; v_call: TRBV7-2; j_call: TRBJ1-3
cdr3_nt: TGTGCCAGCAGTTACTCGGGCGGGACAGGCGGTGTTTCACCCCTCCACTTT; cdr3_aa: CASSYSGGTGGVSPLHF; clone_size: many; d_call: TRBD1; v_call: TRBV6-5; j_call: TRBJ1-6
cdr3_nt: TGTGCCAGCAGCCAGCGGGAGGGCCGGGTTGAGCAGTTCTTC; cdr3_aa: CASSQREGRVEQFF; clone_size: many; d_call: TRBD2; v_call: TRBV11-2; j_call: TRBJ2-1
cdr3_nt: TGTGCCAGCAGTGCCTACCTCGGAGTTCAGCCCCAGCATTTT; cdr3_aa: CASSAYLGVQPQHF; clone_size: many; d_call: -; v_call: TRBV28; j_call: TRBJ1-5
cdr3_nt: TGTGCCAGCAGGGGGACCCGTCCAAGCACAGATACGCAGTATTTT; cdr3_aa: CASRGTRPSTDTQYF; clone_size: many; d_call: -; v_call: TRBV6-1; j_call: TRBJ2-3
cdr3_nt: TGCAGTGCTAGTATTGGGCTAGCGGGAGGTGGAGATACGCAGTATTTT; cdr3_aa: CSASIGLAGGGDTQYF; clone_size: many; d_call: TRBD2; v_call: TRBV20-1; j_call: TRBJ2-3
cdr3_nt: TGTGCCAGCAGCTTCAGCGGCCATAGCACAGATACGCAGTATTTT; cdr3_aa: CASSFSGHSTDTQYF; clone_size: many; d_call: -; v_call: TRBV11-2; j_call: TRBJ2-3
cdr3_nt: TGTGCCAGCTCACCCCCCTCTCAGGGGAGGACTGAAGCTTTCTTT; cdr3_aa: CASSPPSQGRTEAFF; clone_size: many; d_call: -; v_call: TRBV18; j_call: TRBJ1-1
cdr3_nt: TGTGCCAGCGAGGAGTTCGCGAACACCGGGGAGCTGTTTTTT; cdr3_aa: CASEEFANTGELFF; clone_size: -; d_call: -; v_call: TRBV27; j_call: TRBJ2-2